This T cell receptor (beta chain) was sequenced for a study of cytomegalovirus exposure and HLA in healthy donors. The study, taken as a whole, reports: Earlier findings revealed that most TCR beta V segments proved productive either about 87% or about 30% of the time. Specificity for CMV antigens was confirmed in vitro for a few of the CMV-associated chains.

60 Vbeta and 13 Jbeta primers were used in PCR. Assay used: immunoSEQ multiplex PCR; TCRdb lists only in-frame clones, some missing. The profile shows approximately 93,000 clones, 82% of them singletons. Points on this clone: Its antigen is as yet unknown.

Trimming took off 3 bases at V and 3 bases at J, with 13 bases between the two ends. CDR3 size: 15 residues. Per germline, CDR1 MNHEY and CDR2 SVGAGI. This clonotype was obtained from a man aged 45 to 65 in good health and CMV-seronegative. J is TRBJ2-3 and V is TRBV6-5, with a weak D call TRBD1 (6 bases). The sequenced sample consisted of PBMCs. In DNA, the CDR3 is TGTGCCAGCAGTTATGGGGGCAGCTGGACAGATACGCAGTATTTT. Translation gives CASSYGGSWTDTQYF.